These T cell receptor beta chains were read from a single sample in a study of cytomegalovirus exposure and HLA in healthy donors. TCRdb's table, derived via immunoSEQ multiplex PCR, lists solely in-frame clones and lacks some. The sample has 100,000 to 150,000 clones, around 78% seen once. The sample taken for sequencing was PBMCs. The origin of the receptors is a woman in her forties or fifties in good health and CMV-seronegative. The CDR3 runs from the conserved cysteine through the conserved F or W. Each record gives: CDR3 length, V gene, J gene, CDR3 protein.

len: 15
v_gene: TRBV7-7
j_gene: TRBJ2-3
CDR3aa: CASSRGRLTTDTQYF

len: 14
v_gene: TRBV6-5
j_gene: TRBJ1-2
CDR3aa: CASSQRQGNYGYTF

len: 16
v_gene: TRBV28
j_gene: TRBJ2-1
CDR3aa: CASSTTGALSYNEQFF

len: 16
v_gene: TRBV19
j_gene: TRBJ2-3
CDR3aa: CASSMGLAGGGDTQYF

len: 16
v_gene: TRBV6-6
j_gene: TRBJ1-5
CDR3aa: CASSSFGQTSNQPQNF

len: 13
v_gene: TRBV6-5
j_gene: TRBJ2-7
CDR3aa: CASRASADYEQYF

len: 15
v_gene: TRBV5-1
j_gene: TRBJ1-1
CDR3aa: CASSLGAQGASEAFF

len: 15
v_gene: TRBV5-4
j_gene: TRBJ2-1
CDR3aa: CASSLRLARHNEQFF

len: 15
v_gene: TRBV2
j_gene: TRBJ1-4
CDR3aa: CASRSDRGLNEKLFF

len: 15
v_gene: TRBV7-8
j_gene: TRBJ1-5
CDR3aa: CASSPGGSGNQPQHF

len: 15
v_gene: TRBV5-1
j_gene: TRBJ1-2
CDR3aa: CASSLSTGSKSGYTF

len: 13
v_gene: TRBV5-6
j_gene: TRBJ1-2
CDR3aa: CASSLTGGGGYPF

len: 17
v_gene: TRBV7-9
j_gene: TRBJ1-3
CDR3aa: CASRPRQTASSGNTIYF

len: 18
v_gene: TRBV12-5
j_gene: TRBJ2-1
CDR3aa: CASGLVQGVTGSYNEQFF

len: 14
v_gene: TRBV5-4
j_gene: TRBJ2-1
CDR3aa: CASSDPGLEDEQFF

len: 15
v_gene: TRBV9
j_gene: TRBJ1-1
CDR3aa: CASSLSTGPDTEAFF

len: 16
v_gene: TRBV4-2
j_gene: TRBJ1-5
CDR3aa: CASSQAHRQPNQPQHF

len: 14
v_gene: TRBV29-1
j_gene: TRBJ2-7
CDR3aa: CSVVRQGPFYEQYF

len: 16
v_gene: TRBV18
j_gene: TRBJ1-1
CDR3aa: CASSPPGRGFWTEAFF

len: 16
v_gene: TRBV7-6
j_gene: TRBJ2-1
CDR3aa: CASSLVGTGGTREQFF

len: 11
v_gene: TRBV20-1
j_gene: TRBJ2-7
CDR3aa: CSAMGGYEQYF

len: 13
v_gene: TRBV4-3
j_gene: TRBJ2-7
CDR3aa: CASSQGRPYEQYF

len: 15
v_gene: TRBV7-6
j_gene: TRBJ2-1
CDR3aa: CASSLQGGQYNEQFF

len: 14
v_gene: TRBV15
j_gene: TRBJ1-2
CDR3aa: CATRRATVNYGYTF

len: 13
v_gene: TRBV7-7
j_gene: TRBJ2-1
CDR3aa: CASSLALRNEQFF

len: 19
v_gene: TRBV4-1
j_gene: TRBJ1-1
CDR3aa: CASTRRAPDRDRGYTEAFF

len: 15
v_gene: TRBV11-2
j_gene: TRBJ1-5
CDR3aa: CASSLGARQNQPQHF

len: 18
v_gene: TRBV19
j_gene: TRBJ1-1
CDR3aa: CASRPIGDPGQGNTEAFF

len: 17
v_gene: TRBV5-1
j_gene: TRBJ2-1
CDR3aa: CASSSGGLASSYNEQFF

len: 14
v_gene: TRBV5-6
j_gene: TRBJ2-7
CDR3aa: CASSSGQPTYEQYF

len: 14
v_gene: TRBV7-9
j_gene: TRBJ1-1
CDR3aa: CASSLVGRGRLAFF

len: 13
v_gene: TRBV6-6
j_gene: TRBJ2-7
CDR3aa: CATSGQGSYEQYF

len: 13
v_gene: TRBV5-1
j_gene: TRBJ2-5
CDR3aa: CASSNSGGETQYF

len: 12
v_gene: TRBV6-1
j_gene: TRBJ2-7
CDR3aa: CASSEQGYEQYF

len: 12
v_gene: TRBV6-1
j_gene: TRBJ1-2
CDR3aa: CASSQLGSDRGF

len: 13
v_gene: TRBV30
j_gene: TRBJ1-5
CDR3aa: CAWSVHGDQPQNF

len: 17
v_gene: TRBV4-3
j_gene: TRBJ2-7
CDR3aa: CASSQDPPGRLTYEQYF

len: 14
v_gene: TRBV28
j_gene: TRBJ2-7
CDR3aa: CASSPTDRLGEQYF

len: 14
v_gene: TRBV7-3
j_gene: TRBJ1-1
CDR3aa: CASKVGRGNTEAFF

len: 16
v_gene: TRBV4-3
j_gene: TRBJ2-1
CDR3aa: CASSQDWPSGINEQFF

len: 18
v_gene: TRBV19
j_gene: TRBJ1-2
CDR3aa: CASSFLRDSRGWGYGYTF

len: 16
v_gene: TRBV27
j_gene: TRBJ1-4
CDR3aa: CASSLVRGQGGEKLFF

len: 12
v_gene: TRBV7-3
j_gene: TRBJ2-1
CDR3aa: CASSEVDNEQFF

len: 14
v_gene: TRBV10-3
j_gene: TRBJ2-7
CDR3aa: CAISEAGTAYEQYF